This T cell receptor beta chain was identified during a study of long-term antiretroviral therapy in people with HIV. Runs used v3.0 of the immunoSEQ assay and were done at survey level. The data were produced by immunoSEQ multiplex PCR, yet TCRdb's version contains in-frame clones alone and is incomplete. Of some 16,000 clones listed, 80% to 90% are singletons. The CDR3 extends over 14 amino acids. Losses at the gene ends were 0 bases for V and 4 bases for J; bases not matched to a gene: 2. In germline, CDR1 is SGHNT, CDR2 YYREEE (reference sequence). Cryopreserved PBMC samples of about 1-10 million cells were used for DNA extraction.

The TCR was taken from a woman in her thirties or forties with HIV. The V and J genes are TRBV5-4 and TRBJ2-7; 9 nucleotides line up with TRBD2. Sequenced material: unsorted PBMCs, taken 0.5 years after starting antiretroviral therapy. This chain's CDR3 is CASSLGSGSYEQYF. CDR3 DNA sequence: TGTGCCAGCAGCTTGGGTAGCGGGAGTTACGAGCAGTACTTC.